These T cell receptor beta chains were read from a single sample in a study of identical twins. TCRdb analysed the 5' RACE reads with MiXCR anew, one entry per CDR3 protein. The sample includes 1.5 million to 2 million distinct CDR3 sequences, more than 30% of them seen just once. Sample: cord blood. The receptors were sampled from a newborn girl in good health. Both conserved end residues are part of each CDR3. The D gene is left open where the match is weak. Clone sizes are given selectively: once, few, many, or a class where the clone is expanded.

CASSFTGGQEEQYF | TGCGCCAGCAGCTTTACGGGGGGCCAGGAAGAGCAGTACTTC | . | TRBV5-1 | . | TRBJ2-7
CASSSNSNQPQHF | TGTGCCAGCAGTTCTAATAGCAATCAGCCCCAGCATTTT | . | TRBV7-2 | many | TRBJ1-5
CATSEGQSNQPQHF | TGTGCCACCAGTGAGGGACAGAGCAATCAGCCCCAGCATTTT | TRBD1 | TRBV24-1 | few | TRBJ1-5
CSTGRDYGYTF | TGCAGTACAGGGAGGGATTATGGCTACACCTTC | . | TRBV20-1 | few | TRBJ1-2
CASSLVVGDTQYF | TGTGCCAGCAGTTTGGTAGTGGGAGATACGCAGTATTTT | . | TRBV5-1 | many | TRBJ2-3
CASSLGESLNEKLFF | TGTGCCAGCAGCTTAGGGGAATCTTTAAATGAAAAACTGTTTTTT | . | TRBV7-7 | . | TRBJ1-4
CASSRRFARQETQYF | TGCGCCAGCAGCCGACGCTTTGCGCGGCAAGAGACCCAGTACTTC | . | TRBV4-1 | . | TRBJ2-5
CASRVTNQPQHF | TGTGCCAGCAGGGTCACAAATCAGCCCCAGCATTTT | . | TRBV6-6 | . | TRBJ1-5
CASSTHSGGLAGETQYF | TGTGCCAGCAGTACACACAGCGGGGGACTAGCAGGGGAGACCCAGTACTTC | TRBD2 | TRBV2 | few | TRBJ2-5
CSVVIGTVNTEAFF | TGCAGCGTTGTCATTGGGACAGTTAACACTGAAGCTTTCTTT | TRBD1 | TRBV29-1 | few | TRBJ1-1
CASSSGTNNYNEQFF | TGCGCCAGCAGCTCCGGGACCAATAACTACAATGAGCAGTTCTTC | . | TRBV5-1 | many | TRBJ2-1
CASRGSSIRGKPQHF | TGTGCCAGCCGTGGGTCGTCGATAAGGGGAAAGCCCCAGCATTTT | . | TRBV7-9 | few | TRBJ1-5
CASTLRQGSGNQPQHF | TGTGCCAGCACCCTTCGACAGGGTAGTGGCAATCAGCCCCAGCATTTT | TRBD1 | TRBV2 | . | TRBJ1-5
CASTPFDRVTEAFF | TGTGCCAGCACCCCTTTTGACAGGGTCACTGAAGCTTTCTTT | TRBD1 | TRBV6-6 | . | TRBJ1-1
CASSLSRTRQETQYF | TGTGCCAGCAGTTTATCCCGTACCCGCCAAGAGACCCAGTACTTC | . | TRBV27 | . | TRBJ2-5
CASSLGVVTYEQFF | TGTGCCAGCAGCTTAGGGGTAGTTACCTATGAGCAGTTCTTC | . | TRBV7-9 | few | TRBJ2-1
CASSETGTYYGYTF | TGTGCCAGCAGTGAAACCGGGACATACTATGGCTACACCTTC | . | TRBV25-1 | . | TRBJ1-2
CASSGGYNQPQHF | TGTGCCAGCTCGGGGGGATACAATCAGCCCCAGCATTTT | . | TRBV6-5 | few | TRBJ1-5
CASSFLGGNERFF | TGCGCCAGCAGCTTTCTAGGGGGCAATGAGCGGTTCTTC | TRBD1 | TRBV5-1 | . | TRBJ2-1
CASSFLGTESWNYGYTF | TGTGCCAGCAGTTTCCTGGGGACAGAAAGCTGGAACTATGGCTACACCTTC | TRBD1 | TRBV28 | once | TRBJ1-2
CASSLDGYRAYEQYF | TGCGCCAGCAGCTTGGATGGCTACAGGGCATACGAGCAGTACTTC | . | TRBV5-1 | few | TRBJ2-7
CSVEEQFF | TGCAGCGTCGAAGAGCAGTTCTTC | . | TRBV29-1 | . | TRBJ2-1
CASRPRVASYEQYF | TGTGCCAGCAGGCCACGGGTTGCCTCCTACGAGCAGTACTTC | . | TRBV7-2 | . | TRBJ2-7
CASIAAAGVTYNEQFF | TGTGCCAGCATCGCGGCGGCGGGAGTGACCTACAATGAGCAGTTCTTC | TRBD2 | TRBV27 | few | TRBJ2-1
CSADRGHNEQFF | TGCAGTGCTGACAGGGGGCACAATGAGCAGTTCTTC | TRBD1 | TRBV20-1 | . | TRBJ2-1
CASSMSGQGSNEQYF | TGCGCCAGCAGCATGTCGGGACAGGGGTCCAATGAGCAGTACTTC | TRBD1 | TRBV5-1 | few | TRBJ2-5
CASSLDIKAGEEQFF | TGTGCCAGCAGCTTAGATATAAAAGCGGGAGAGGAGCAGTTCTTC | TRBD2 | TRBV7-9 | . | TRBJ2-1
CASNHCVLSYNEQFF | TGTGCCAGCAACCACTGCGTTTTATCCTACAATGAGCAGTTCTTC | . | TRBV3-1 | . | TRBJ2-1
CASSLQSSYGQYF | TGTGCCAGCAGTTTGCAGAGCTCCTACGGGCAGTACTTC | . | TRBV12-3/TRBV12-4 | . | TRBJ2-7
CASSFGQGAISTDTQYF | TGTGCCAGCAGTTTTGGACAGGGGGCGATAAGCACAGATACGCAGTATTTT | TRBD1 | TRBV12-3/TRBV12-4 | . | TRBJ2-3
CASSLLQSYYGYTF | TGCGCCAGCAGCTTGCTACAGAGTTACTATGGCTACACCTTC | . | TRBV5-1 | few | TRBJ1-2
CSADRYLRNQPQHF | TGCAGTGCTGACAGGTATTTGCGCAATCAGCCCCAGCATTTT | . | TRBV20-1 | . | TRBJ1-5
CSARTGGHNSPLHF | TGCAGTGCTAGGACAGGGGGCCACAATTCACCCCTCCACTTT | TRBD1 | TRBV20-1 | few | TRBJ1-6
CASSDHGAGKVNEQFF | TGTGCCAGCAGTGACCATGGGGCAGGGAAGGTAAATGAGCAGTTCTTC | . | TRBV25-1 | . | TRBJ2-1
CASSPYSGGTPASYEQYF | TGTGCCAGCAGCCCCTATAGCGGGGGGACGCCCGCATCCTACGAGCAGTACTTC | TRBD2 | TRBV9 | few | TRBJ2-7
CATSRDLGNNQPQHF | TGTGCCACCAGCAGAGATTTGGGGAACAATCAGCCCCAGCATTTT | . | TRBV15 | . | TRBJ1-5
CASSLEAAYNEQYF | TGCGCCAGCAGCTTGGAGGCAGCATACAATGAGCAGTACTTC | . | TRBV5-1 | few | TRBJ2-5
CASSQGSGSNSPLHF | TGTGCCAGCAGCCAAGGGTCCGGATCTAATTCACCCCTCCACTTT | . | TRBV3-1 | . | TRBJ1-6
CASHSRQGSYEQYF | TGTGCCAGCCACTCCCGACAGGGCTCCTACGAGCAGTACTTC | TRBD1 | TRBV25-1 | . | TRBJ2-7
CASSLGGALAVGTQYF | TGTGCCAGCAGCTTAGGAGGCGCGTTGGCCGTTGGGACCCAGTACTTC | . | TRBV13 | . | TRBJ2-5
CASSQYLTDTQYF | TGTGCCAGCAGCCAATATCTCACAGATACGCAGTATTTT | . | TRBV3-1 | . | TRBJ2-3
CSARDRQGGGYTF | TGCAGTGCTAGAGATCGGCAGGGAGGTGGCTACACCTTC | . | TRBV20-1 | few | TRBJ1-2
CASNLLYGRTEAFF | TGTGCCAGCAACCTACTTTACGGGCGCACTGAAGCTTTCTTT | . | TRBV28 | few | TRBJ1-1
CASSLAALEFNEQFF | TGCGCCAGCAGCTTGGCGGCCCTTGAATTCAATGAGCAGTTCTTC | . | TRBV5-1 | . | TRBJ2-1
CASSLETGRVYEQYF | TGTGCCAGCAGCTTAGAGACTGGGAGGGTGTACGAGCAGTACTTC | TRBD2 | TRBV7-2 | . | TRBJ2-7
CASSLVRGTNYGYTF | TGTGCCAGCAGCTTAGTTAGGGGGACAAATTATGGCTACACCTTC | . | TRBV7-2 | . | TRBJ1-2
CATSEIEGTDSTDTQYF | TGTGCCACCAGTGAGATAGAGGGGACCGATAGCACAGATACGCAGTATTTT | . | TRBV24-1 | . | TRBJ2-3
CSARAIGADTQYF | TGCAGTGCTAGAGCGATCGGGGCAGATACGCAGTATTTT | . | TRBV20-1 | few | TRBJ2-3
CSALRRQGGGNEKLFF | TGCAGTGCTCTACGACGGCAGGGAGGGGGTAATGAAAAACTGTTTTTT | . | TRBV20-1 | few | TRBJ1-4
CSADSAQQYF | TGCAGTGCTGATAGTGCCCAGCAGTACTTC | . | TRBV20-1 | few | TRBJ2-7
CASSYPDRYFYNEQFF | TGTGCCAGCAGTTACCCCGACAGGTACTTCTACAATGAGCAGTTCTTC | . | TRBV6-2/TRBV6-3 | few | TRBJ2-1
CASSEGVRSTEKLFF | TGTGCCAGCAGTGAAGGGGTCAGGTCGACTGAAAAACTGTTTTTT | . | TRBV6-1 | few | TRBJ1-4
CASSLTGSWGVEAFF | TGTGCCAGCAGCTTAACAGGGAGCTGGGGGGTTGAAGCTTTCTTT | . | TRBV7-9 | once | TRBJ1-1
CATSRPRTDTQYF | TGTGCCACCTCCCGACCCCGCACAGATACGCAGTATTTT | . | TRBV15 | few | TRBJ2-3
CASSPRTTIYNEQYF | TGCGCCAGCAGCCCCCGGACTACAATATACAATGAGCAGTACTTC | . | TRBV5-1 | . | TRBJ2-5
CASSTTGTSTDTQYF | TGTGCCAGCAGCACAACCGGGACTAGCACAGATACGCAGTATTTT | . | TRBV9 | . | TRBJ2-3
CASSFLIPGELFF | TGTGCCAGCAGCTTTTTAATCCCCGGGGAGCTGTTTTTT | . | TRBV7-9 | once | TRBJ2-2